These 30 T cell receptor beta chains came from one sample sequenced in a study of shared clonotypes between healthy human individuals (dated by TCRdb to 2018 to 2021). The library came from the immunoSEQ multiplex PCR assay. TCRdb holds this immuneACCESS table with in-frame rearrangements only. Some clones are missing; in checked studies, unresolved V genes explain under half, and the rest has no known cause. The sample table records about 2,200,000 clones; about 93% of these occur just once. Approximately 1.7% of the sample rests with the top ten. For the CD8 naive samples, CD45RO-negative cells were positively selected for CCR7, yielding a CD45RA+CCR7+ population from which TemRA cells were excluded. The sequenced sample was naive CD8+ T cells from PBMCs. The sample's cell subset or site label, in plain terms: CD45RA+CCR7+. These receptors were collected from a man aged 18 to 35 in good health. Some clones in this sample may be carry-over from other donors' samples.

This sequence joins TRBV9 and TRBJ1-4; D gene ambiguous. Germline CDR1 reads SGDLS; CDR2 reads YYNGEE. This CDR3 comprises 14 residues. Trimming stripped 4 bases from V and 3 bases from J, with 10 bases between. The CDR3 is CASSPTGSNEKLFF. The CDR3 coding sequence is TGTGCCAGCAGCCCCACGGGATCTAATGAAAAACTGTTTTTT.

The rearrangement joins TRBV28 to TRBJ1-2; maybe TRBD1 (5 bases). The germline V gene encodes CDR1 MDHEN and CDR2 SYDVKM. The length of the CDR3 is 14 residues. Trimming stripped 6 bases from V and 3 bases from J, with 14 bases between. The DNA for the CDR3 is TGTGCCAGCAGCCTCCCTACGACAGACTATGGCTACACCTTC. Residues: CASSLPTTDYGYTF.

The chain carries TRBV28 and TRBJ1-1; the D gene is possibly TRBD1 (6 bases). CDR3 length equals 15 residues. Germline V gene lookup returns CDR1 MDHEN and CDR2 SYDVKM. Trimming shortened V by 5 bases and J by 0 bases, and 13 bases separated the two germline ends. CDR3 region: CASSRRQAMNTEAFF. CDR3 nucleotide sequence: TGTGCCAGCAGTAGAAGACAGGCGATGAACACTGAAGCTTTCTTT.

A remark on this clone: The same CDR3 can be traced to other DNA sequences in this sample. This chain links TRBV29-1 with TRBJ2-7; D possibly corresponds to TRBD2 (6 bases). Germline CDR1 reads SQVTM; CDR2 reads ANQGSEA. The CDR3 spans 11 residues. Trimming stripped 7 bases from V and 1 base from J, with 8 bases between. The CDR3 sequence is CSAGGSYEQYF. For the CDR3, the DNA is TGCAGCGCCGGAGGGTCCTACGAGCAGTACTTC.

The chain links TRBV28 to TRBJ2-7, with TRBD2 as a possible D gene (7 bases). V dropped 3 bases and J dropped 2 bases, with 11 bases sitting between them. This CDR3 is built from 14 residues. CDR1 and CDR2 (germline): MDHEN, SYDVKM. CDR3 nucleotide sequence: TGTGCCAGCAGTTTGAGGGGGACTACCTACGAGCAGTACTTC. Translated, it gives CASSLRGTTYEQYF.

The chain employs TRBV6-1 and TRBJ2-7, with TRBD1 identical over 7 bases. The germline CDR1 and CDR2 sequences are MNHNS and SASEGT. J was trimmed by 7 bases and V by 7 bases; bases with no gene match: 16. The CDR3 totals 15 residues. CDR3 sequence (DNA): TGTGCCAGCATTCTCCGGGACAGAACCGGGCGGGAGCAGTACTTC. It codes for CASILRDRTGREQYF.

The chain combines TRBV5-1 with TRBJ2-1; D call uncertain. The V gene lost 0 bases and the J gene lost 10 bases, with 11 bases spanning the gap. Germline V lookup: CDR1 SGHRS, CDR2 YFSETQ. This CDR3 contains 13 residues. The CDR3 DNA reads as TGCGCCAGCAGCTTGGGTTTGGTTCGGGAGCAGTTCTTC. This encodes CASSLGLVREQFF.

This CDR3 is CASSLAGQTVTQYF. CDR3 sequence (DNA): TGTGCCAGCAGCTTGGCAGGGCAGACTGTGACCCAGTACTTC. V gene TRBV5-6 combines with J gene TRBJ2-5; possible D gene TRBD1, 5 bases. The CDR3 has 14 residues. CDR1 and CDR2 from the germline V gene are SGHDT and YYEEEE. The V and J ends lost 0 bases and 7 bases respectively, with 13 bases between them. Full variable domain (remainder filled in from reference TRBV5-6 and TRBJ2-5): DAGVTQSPTHLIKTRGQQVTLRCSPKSGHDTVSWYQQALGQGPQFIFQYYEEEERQRGNFPDRFSGHQFPNYSSELNVNALLLGDSALYLCASSLAGQTVTQYFGPGTRLLVL.

The J gene is TRBJ2-2, the V gene TRBV9; 12 bases map to TRBD1. V lost 3 bases, J lost 4 bases, and 4 bases stayed unmatched. The CDR3 loop spans 16 amino acids. Germline CDR1 SGDLS, CDR2 YYNGEE. CDR3 bases: TGTGCCAGCAGCGCTCCGGGACAGGGGGCCACCGGGGAGCTGTTTTTT. Translated: CASSAPGQGATGELFF.

The V gene is TRBV15, the J gene TRBJ2-2; D is undetermined. This CDR3 contains 15 residues. V lost 5 bases and J lost 6, with 16 bases in between. Germline lookup yields CDR1 LNHNV and CDR2 YYDKDF (reference sequence). The CDR3 is CATSDHVRSAGELFF. The CDR3, as DNA: TGTGCCACCAGCGACCACGTTCGGTCTGCCGGGGAGCTGTTTTTT. Using reference TRBV15 and TRBJ2-2 for the parts outside the CDR3, the full variable domain is DAMVIQNPRYQVTQFGKPVTLSCSQTLNHNVMYWYQQKSSQAPKLLFHYYDKDFNNEADTPDNFQSRRPNTSFCFLDIRSPGLGDTAMYLCATSDHVRSAGELFFGEGSRLTVL.

For this clone: The same CDR3 can be traced to other DNA sequences in this sample. This chain's CDR3 is CASSVAQASYEQYF. DNA of the CDR3: TGTGCCAGCAGCGTAGCACAAGCCTCCTACGAGCAGTACTTC. The chain couples TRBV9 to TRBJ2-7, with D uncertain. The CDR3 sequence is 14 residues long. V was trimmed by 0 bases and J by 0 bases, leaving 7 bases between them. Looked up from germline, CDR1 is SGDLS and CDR2 is YYNGEE.

This clone showed up just once. Additional DNA sequences in this sample encode the identical CDR3. The genes are TRBV25-1 and TRBJ2-7, with 7 nucleotides matching TRBD2. Trimming removed 1 base from V and 2 bases from J; junction bases left unmatched: 2. The germline V gene has CDR1 MGHDK and CDR2 SYGVNS. The CDR3 is 14 amino acids. CDR3 loop: CASSEWGGTYEQYF. The CDR3 nucleotides read TGTGCCAGCAGTGAATGGGGGGGAACCTACGAGCAGTACTTC.

The chain combines TRBV28 with TRBJ1-5; D ambiguous. CDR3 size: 16 residues. Germline V gene data show CDR1 as MDHEN and CDR2 as SYDVKM. Trimming stripped 3 bases from V and 1 base from J, with 13 bases between. The CDR3 is CASSFLILASNQPQHF. The CDR3 DNA sequence: TGTGCCAGCAGTTTTTTGATCCTAGCCAGCAATCAGCCCCAGCATTTT.

The rearrangement links TRBV6-1 to TRBJ2-7, with D possibly matching TRBD1 (5 bases). CDR1 is MNHNS and CDR2 is SASEGT in the germline V gene. V was cut by 1 base and J by 3 bases, with 13 bases left in between. This CDR3 region has 15 residues. CDR3 sequence reads: CASSEGFITGYEQYF. DNA of the CDR3: TGTGCCAGCAGTGAAGGCTTTATAACAGGCTACGAGCAGTACTTC.

The chain uses TRBV7-9 and TRBJ1-6; TRBD1 agrees at 8 bases. The junction had 3 bases not matched to a gene; V was cut back by 2 bases and J by 9 bases. The CDR3 is made up of 14 amino acids. CDR1 and CDR2 (germline): SEHNR, FQNEAQ (reference sequence). As DNA, the CDR3 is TGTGCCAGCAGCTTACAGGGGGCGGGTTCACCCCTCCACTTT. Its protein is CASSLQGAGSPLHF.

The chain recombines TRBV7-9 with TRBJ2-3; 11 bases are a match to TRBD2. Germline V lookup: CDR1 SEHNR, CDR2 FQNEAQ (reference sequence). Trimming cost V 6 bases and J 3 bases; bases outside gene matches: 8. This CDR3 has 16 amino acids. Written as DNA, the CDR3 is TGTGCCAGCAGTCCTCTAGCGGGAGGATGGACAGATACGCAGTATTTT. It codes for CASSPLAGGWTDTQYF.

V gene TRBV4-1 combines with J gene TRBJ1-1; a possible D gene is TRBD1 (5 bases). Germline assignment: CDR1 MGHRA and CDR2 YSYEKL. Deletions cut 3 bases from V and 7 bases from J, with 18 bases between. The CDR3 contains 15 residues. The CDR3 sequence is CASSHPTAPGGEAFF. CDR3 bases: TGCGCCAGCAGCCATCCGACAGCCCCGGGGGGTGAAGCTTTCTTT.

This chain uses TRBV9 with TRBJ1-1, with 7 bases fitting TRBD1. The V and J ends lost 3 bases and 6 bases, in that order; junction bases with no gene match: 23. Germline V gene lookup returns CDR1 SGDLS and CDR2 YYNGEE. This CDR3 has 19 amino acids. CDR3 nucleotides: TGTGCCAGCAGCGCGGATCCAGACAGGGAGGGCTATGGAAACGCTGAAGCTTTCTTT. Translated, it gives CASSADPDREGYGNAEAFF.

The chain uses TRBV4-1 and TRBJ1-5; TRBD1 matches 8 bases. The CDR3 consists of 16 residues. J lost 7 bases, V lost 4 bases, and 12 bases had no gene match. Looked up from germline, CDR1 is MGHRA and CDR2 is YSYEKL. Here the CDR3 reads CASSPGQGGLEQPQHF. Written as DNA, the CDR3 is TGCGCCAGCAGCCCCGGACAGGGAGGGTTGGAACAGCCCCAGCATTTT.

With respect to this clone: Sequence at one end of the junction differs from germline and may be a read error. This chain connects TRBV4-1 to TRBJ2-1; 12 bases agree with TRBD1. CDR1 is MGHRA and CDR2 is YSYEKL in the germline V gene. The CDR3 is 15 residues long. The CDR3 region has the DNA TGCGCCAGCAGCCTGGGACAGGGGGCCCTTAATGGGCAGTTCTTC. Amino acids: CASSLGQGALNGQFF.

This clone was seen only a few times. This rearrangement joins TRBV19 to TRBJ1-5, with a tentative D call TRBD1 (6 bases). Trimming took off 10 bases at V and 6 bases at J, with 22 bases between the two ends. Germline V gene data show CDR1 as LNHDA and CDR2 as SQIVND (reference sequence). This CDR3 has 15 amino acids. The DNA for the CDR3 is TGTGCCACCCAAATAGATTTGGGGGCAGGTCAGCCCCAGCATTTT. Protein: CATQIDLGAGQPQHF.

CDR3 nucleotide sequence: TGTGCCAGCAGCCCCGTGCATCCTGAACAGTTCTTC. Translation gives CASSPVHPEQFF. This rearrangement joins TRBV7-9 to TRBJ2-1; unclear D gene. The germline V gene encodes CDR1 SEHNR and CDR2 FQNEAQ (reference sequence). Trimming took 5 bases from V and 13 from J, leaving 15 bases between them. The CDR3 sequence is 12 residues long.

The sample holds a few counts of this clone. The chain employs TRBV7-6 and TRBJ1-1; 9 nucleotides line up with TRBD1. Losses at the gene ends were 5 bases for V and 5 bases for J; bases not matched to a gene: 9. The CDR3 totals 15 residues. The germline gives CDR1 SGHVS, CDR2 FNYEAQ. DNA for the CDR3: TGTGCCAGCAGCGCAATACAGGGGGCCAGGACTGAAGCTTTCTTT. This gives the protein CASSAIQGARTEAFF.

This clone is a singleton in its sample. The gene calls are TRBV27 and TRBJ1-1; D remains unclear. The CDR3 is made up of 15 amino acids. The germline V gene has CDR1 MNHEY and CDR2 SMNVEV (reference sequence). V shed 1 base and J shed 10 bases, with 19 bases lying between them. CDR3 nucleotides: TGTGCCAGCAGTTTATACGCGCCAATGGGGTTTACAGCTTTCTTT. Protein sequence: CASSLYAPMGFTAFF.

This clone was counted a few times. The chain recombines TRBV29-1 with TRBJ2-4; D is undetermined. CDR1 and CDR2 (germline): SQVTM, ANQGSEA. This CDR3 has 12 amino acids. Trimming took off 3 bases at V and 9 bases at J, with 12 bases between the two ends. The CDR3 loop reads CSVDSPEAIQYF. The CDR3 DNA sequence: TGCAGCGTTGATTCCCCAGAGGCCATTCAGTACTTC. Based on the CDR3 plus reference TRBV29-1 and TRBJ2-4, the full variable domain is SAVISQKPSRDICQRGTSLTIQCQVDSQVTMMFWYRQQPGQSLTLIATANQGSEATYESGFVIDKFPISRPNLTFSTLTVSNMSPEDSSIYLCSVDSPEAIQYFGAGTRLSVL.

The chain joins TRBV28 to TRBJ1-5; D unresolved. The germline V gene has CDR1 MDHEN and CDR2 SYDVKM. This CDR3 region has 14 residues. Trimming left V 11 bases short and J 2 bases short, with 16 bases between. The CDR3 here is CAARRIVGNQPQHF. The CDR3 DNA reads as TGTGCCGCGAGGAGGATTGTCGGCAATCAGCCCCAGCATTTT.

This clone is a singleton in its sample. The chain has TRBV9 and TRBJ1-1; 9 nucleotides line up with TRBD1. V was clipped by 4 bases and J by 3 bases; unmatched bases: 7. This CDR3 has 15 amino acids. CDR1 is SGDLS, CDR2 YYNGEE, per germline. The CDR3 is CASSPGQGIYTEAFF. The CDR3 nucleotides are TGTGCCAGCAGCCCCGGACAGGGGATTTACACTGAAGCTTTCTTT. The full variable domain, in which reference TRBV9 and TRBJ1-1 provide the parts outside the CDR3, is DSGVTQTPKHLITATGQRVTLRCSPRSGDLSVYWYQQSLDQGLQFLIQYYNGEERAKGNILERFSAQQFPDLHSELNLSSLELGDSALYFCASSPGQGIYTEAFFGQGTRLTVV.

V usage is TRBV28 and J usage is TRBJ2-2; D remains ambiguous. This CDR3 is 17 amino acids long. Germline CDR1 MDHEN, CDR2 SYDVKM. V was clipped by 7 bases and J by 4 bases, with 22 bases between them. The CDR3, as DNA: TGTGCCAGCAACCAATACTTGGCGCTTTCGGGCACCGGGGAGCTGTTTTTT. It encodes CASNQYLALSGTGELFF. The variable domain in full, completed from reference TRBV28 and TRBJ2-2, reads DVKVTQSSRYLVKRTGEKVFLECVQDMDHENMFWYRQDPGLGLRLIYFSYDVKMKEKGDIPEGYSVSREKKERFSLILESASTNQTSMYLCASNQYLALSGTGELFFGEGSRLTVL.

The V call is TRBV19, the J call TRBJ2-3; D is perhaps TRBD1 or TRBD2 (5 bases each). CDR3 length equals 16 residues. CDR1 LNHDA and CDR2 SQIVND come from the germline V gene (reference sequence). The ends were cut back, 1 base at V and 3 bases at J, with 14 bases in the middle. The CDR3 reads CASSIGRESYTDTQYF. The CDR3 bases are TGTGCCAGTAGTATAGGCAGGGAGTCGTATACAGATACGCAGTATTTT.

The chain recombines TRBV15 with TRBJ1-2, with 7 bases matching TRBD1. Germline V CDR1 and CDR2: LNHNV, YYDKDF (reference sequence). The CDR3 consists of 15 residues. V trimming: 5 bases; J trimming: 1 base; junction bases outside the gene matches: 7. The CDR3 loop is CATSPAQGDNYGYTF. DNA for the CDR3: TGTGCCACCAGCCCTGCTCAGGGGGATAACTATGGCTACACCTTC. The full variable domain, completed using reference TRBV15 and TRBJ1-2, is DAMVIQNPRYQVTQFGKPVTLSCSQTLNHNVMYWYQQKSSQAPKLLFHYYDKDFNNEADTPDNFQSRRPNTSFCFLDIRSPGLGDTAMYLCATSPAQGDNYGYTFGSGTRLTVV.